The 2 T cell receptor beta chains below were found in one sample sequenced in a study of shared clonotypes between healthy human individuals. Clones were sequenced by immunoSEQ multiplex PCR, and TCRdb holds only the in-frame ones, with some missing. The sample holds some 2,500,000 clones, 93% seen once. The sequenced sample was naive CD4+ T cells from PBMCs. Documented subset: CD45RA+ positively selected. The origin of the receptors is a man between 18 and 29 years old in good health. Some clones in this sample may be carry-over from other donors' samples.

The gene calls are TRBV5-1 and TRBJ2-7, with D maybe TRBD2 (5 bases). Trimming left V 6 bases short and J 5 bases short, with 15 bases between. This CDR3 region has 13 residues. Germline V gene sequence: CDR1 SGHRS, CDR2 YFSETQ. CDR3 DNA: TGCGCCAGCAACGAGGGAGTTAGGAACGAGCAGTACTTC. Encoded protein: CASNEGVRNEQYF.

As to this clone: Other nucleotide sequences in the sample specify the same CDR3. The CDR3 sequence: CASSLEGQGDGKLFF. CDR3 sequence (DNA): TGTGCCAGCAGCTTAGAGGGACAGGGTGACGGAAAACTGTTTTTT. J is TRBJ1-4 and V is TRBV7-9; 9 bases line up with TRBD1. This CDR3 has 15 residues. V lost 1 base, J lost 10 bases, and 7 bases stayed unmatched. The V gene's germline CDR1 is SEHNR and CDR2 FQNEAQ (reference sequence).